This TCR beta chain was profiled in a study of T cell responses to AZD1222 COVID-19 vaccine. This clone was observed a single time. Its specificity is not known. Study observations and caveats: Clonal diversity was possibly underestimated, and the donors were mostly white British, with more females. Across the whole spike, CD4 TCRs peaked at regions 160-218 and 743-854.

From germline, CDR1 is LGHDT and CDR2 YNNKEL (reference sequence). This CDR3 contains 15 residues. The V and J ends lost 2 bases and 3 bases respectively, with 11 bases between them. The data were produced by immunoSEQ multiplex PCR, yet TCRdb's version contains in-frame clones alone and is incomplete. The sample contains 240,000 or so clones, 85% to 95% of which appear only once. This chain joins TRBV3-1 (or the pseudogene TRBV3-2) and TRBJ2-1; D is perhaps TRBD1 (5 bases). The sequences come from peripheral blood, collected on day 0 of AZD1222 vaccination. The source is an adult in good health. CDR3 nucleotides: TGTGCCAGCAGCCAATTGGGGCCGAACTACAATGAGCAGTTCTTC. Amino acids: CASSQLGPNYNEQFF.